This T cell receptor (beta chain) was recorded in a study of cytomegalovirus exposure and HLA in healthy donors. Whole-study findings and limits: Among the most significant clusters, several appeared linked to common viral pathogens in a later analysis. In a later analysis, HLA-associated beta chains showed higher expansion and lower generation probabilities than comparable chains.

The ends were cut back, 3 bases at V and 6 bases at J, with 8 bases in the middle. CDR1 LNHDA and CDR2 SQIVND come from the germline V gene (reference sequence). The CDR3 is 12 amino acids. Researchers ran the PCR with 60 Vbeta and 13 Jbeta primers. Clones were read by immunoSEQ multiplex PCR, and TCRdb kept only the in-frame ones, dropping some. This sample contains about 140,000 clones. About this clone: The antigen is unknown.

The sequencing input was PBMCs. The V and J genes are TRBV19 and TRBJ1-1; D not certain. The sequence was obtained from a woman between 18 and 29 years old in good health and CMV-seronegative. The DNA of the CDR3 is TGTGCCAGTAGTATGGGCCCTCCTGAAGCTTTCTTT. Protein product: CASSMGPPEAFF.